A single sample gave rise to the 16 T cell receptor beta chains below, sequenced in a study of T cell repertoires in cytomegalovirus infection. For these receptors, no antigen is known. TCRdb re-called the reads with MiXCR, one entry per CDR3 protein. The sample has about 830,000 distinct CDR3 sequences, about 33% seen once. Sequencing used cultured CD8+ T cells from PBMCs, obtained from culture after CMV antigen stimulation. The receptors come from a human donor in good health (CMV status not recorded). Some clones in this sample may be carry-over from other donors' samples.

The CDR3 here is CASSLSGSVAGELFF. As DNA, the CDR3 is TGTGCCAGCAGTTTATCAGGGTCGGTGGCCGGGGAGCTGTTTTTT. The rearrangement uses TRBV27 and TRBJ2-2; D ambiguous. CDR3 length equals 15 residues. Germline V gives CDR1 MNHEY, CDR2 SMNVEV (reference sequence). V gave up 0 bases and J gave up 6 bases, with 11 bases separating them.

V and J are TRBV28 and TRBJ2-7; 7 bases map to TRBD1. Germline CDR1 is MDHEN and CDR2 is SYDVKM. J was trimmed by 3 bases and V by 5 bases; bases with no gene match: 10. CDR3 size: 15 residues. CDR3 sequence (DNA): TGTGCCAGCAGTCTGGGACAGACCACCCTCTACGAGCAGTACGTC. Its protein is CASSLGQTTLYEQYV.

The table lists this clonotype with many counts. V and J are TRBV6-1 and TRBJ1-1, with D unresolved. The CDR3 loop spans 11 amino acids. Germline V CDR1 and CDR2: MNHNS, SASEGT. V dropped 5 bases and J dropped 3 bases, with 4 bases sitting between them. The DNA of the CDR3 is TGTGCCAGCAGTTACGACACTGAAGCTTTCTTT. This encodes CASSYDTEAFF.

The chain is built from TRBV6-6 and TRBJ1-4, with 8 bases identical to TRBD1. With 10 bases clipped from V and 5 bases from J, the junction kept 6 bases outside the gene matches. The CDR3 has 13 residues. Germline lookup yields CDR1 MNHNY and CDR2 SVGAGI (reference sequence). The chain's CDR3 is CATEDRVNEKLFF. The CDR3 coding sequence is TGTGCCACTGAGGACAGGGTGAATGAAAAACTGTTTTTT.

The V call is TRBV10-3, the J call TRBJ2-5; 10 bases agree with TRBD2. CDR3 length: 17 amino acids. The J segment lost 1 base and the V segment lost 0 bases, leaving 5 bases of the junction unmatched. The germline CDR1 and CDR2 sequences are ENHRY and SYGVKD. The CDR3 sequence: CAISESVAGGPQETQYF. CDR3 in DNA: TGTGCCATCAGTGAGTCGGTAGCGGGGGGTCCCCAAGAGACCCAGTACTTC.

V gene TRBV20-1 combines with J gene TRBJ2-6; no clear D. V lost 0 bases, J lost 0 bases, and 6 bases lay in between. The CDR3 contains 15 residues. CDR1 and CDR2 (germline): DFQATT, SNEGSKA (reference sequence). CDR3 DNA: TGCAGTGCTAGAGATAAAAACTCTGGGGCCAACGTCCTGACTTTC. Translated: CSARDKNSGANVLTF.

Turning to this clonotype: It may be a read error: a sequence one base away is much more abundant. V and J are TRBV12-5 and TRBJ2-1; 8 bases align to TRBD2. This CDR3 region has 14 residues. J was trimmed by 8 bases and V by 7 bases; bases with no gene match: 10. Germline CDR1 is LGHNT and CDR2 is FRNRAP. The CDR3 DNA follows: TGTGCTAGTGACCGTGGACTAGCACGGGATGAGCAGTTCTTC. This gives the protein CASDRGLARDEQFF.

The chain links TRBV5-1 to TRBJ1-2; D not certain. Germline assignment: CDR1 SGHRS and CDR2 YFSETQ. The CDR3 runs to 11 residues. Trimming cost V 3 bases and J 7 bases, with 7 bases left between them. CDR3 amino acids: CASSSDAGYTF. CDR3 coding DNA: TGCGCCAGCAGCTCCGACGCTGGCTACACCTTC.

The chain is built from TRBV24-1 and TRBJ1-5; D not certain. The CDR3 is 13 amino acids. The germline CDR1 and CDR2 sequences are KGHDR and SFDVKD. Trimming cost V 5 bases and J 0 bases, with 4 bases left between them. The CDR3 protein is CATSGSSNQPQHF. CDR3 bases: TGTGCCACCAGTGGGAGTAGCAATCAGCCCCAGCATTTT.

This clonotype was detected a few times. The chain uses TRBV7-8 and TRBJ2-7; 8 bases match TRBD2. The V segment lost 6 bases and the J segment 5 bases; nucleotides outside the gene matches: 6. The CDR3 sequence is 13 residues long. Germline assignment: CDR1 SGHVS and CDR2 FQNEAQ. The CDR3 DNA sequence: TGTGCCAGCAGTTGGACTAGCCCCCACGAGCAGTACTTC. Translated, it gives CASSWTSPHEQYF.

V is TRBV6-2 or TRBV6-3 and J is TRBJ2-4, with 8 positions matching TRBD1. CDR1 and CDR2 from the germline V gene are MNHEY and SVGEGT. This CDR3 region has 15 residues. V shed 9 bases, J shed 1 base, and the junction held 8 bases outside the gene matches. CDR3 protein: CASGNTGGAKNIQYF. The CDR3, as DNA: TGTGCCAGTGGGAATACAGGGGGGGCCAAAAACATTCAGTACTTC.

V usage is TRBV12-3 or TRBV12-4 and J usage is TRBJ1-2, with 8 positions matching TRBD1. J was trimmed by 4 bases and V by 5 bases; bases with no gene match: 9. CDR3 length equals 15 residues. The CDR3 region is CASSPSIGTGYGYTF. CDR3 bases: TGTGCCAGCAGTCCTTCTATTGGGACAGGCTATGGCTACACCTTC.

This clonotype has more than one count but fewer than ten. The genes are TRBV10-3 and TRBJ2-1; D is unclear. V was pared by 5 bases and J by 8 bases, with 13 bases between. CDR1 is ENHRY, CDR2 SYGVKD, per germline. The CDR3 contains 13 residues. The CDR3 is CAISPLAGDEQFF. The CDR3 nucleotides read TGTGCCATCAGTCCCTTGGCAGGCGATGAGCAGTTCTTC.

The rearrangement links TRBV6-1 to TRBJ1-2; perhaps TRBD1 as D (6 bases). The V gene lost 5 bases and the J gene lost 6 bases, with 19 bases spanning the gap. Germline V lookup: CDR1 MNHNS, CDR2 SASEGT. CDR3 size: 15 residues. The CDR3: CASSHPGRGADGYTF. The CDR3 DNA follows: TGTGCCAGCAGTCACCCGGGGCGGGGGGCAGATGGCTACACCTTC.

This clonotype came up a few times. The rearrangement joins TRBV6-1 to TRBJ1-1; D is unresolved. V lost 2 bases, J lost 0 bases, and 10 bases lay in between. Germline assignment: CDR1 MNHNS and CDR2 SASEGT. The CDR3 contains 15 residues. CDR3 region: CASSEWDSLNTEAFF. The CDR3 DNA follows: TGTGCCAGCAGTGAATGGGATAGTTTGAACACTGAAGCTTTCTTT.

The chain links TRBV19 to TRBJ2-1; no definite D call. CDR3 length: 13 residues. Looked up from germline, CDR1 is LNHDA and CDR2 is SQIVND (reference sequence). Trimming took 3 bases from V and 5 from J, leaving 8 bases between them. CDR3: CASSIYSNNEQFF. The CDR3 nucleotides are TGTGCCAGTAGTATCTACAGCAACAATGAGCAGTTCTTC.